Listed below are T cell receptor beta chains from one sample, sequenced in a study of blood T cells in healthy people across ages. TCRdb re-called the 5' RACE reads with MiXCR, one entry per CDR3 protein. The table has 1 million or so distinct CDR3 sequences, less than 25% seen once. These data were also reused for a study on T cells of mothers and their children.

Sequenced sample: blood. Receptors originate from a girl aged 2-15 years in good health. Both conserved end residues are part of each CDR3. A D gene is named only where the DNA matches it firmly. Clone size is given for some rows only: seen once, a few or many times, or a class if the clone is expanded.

clone size: NA
D gene: TRBD1
V gene: TRBV6-1
CDR3 length: 16
J gene: TRBJ2-7
CDR3 protein: CASSGYRGQITYEQYF
CDR3 DNA: TGTGCCAGCAGTGGCTACAGGGGGCAGATAACCTACGAGCAGTACTTC

clone size: NA
D gene: NA
V gene: TRBV27
CDR3 length: 18
J gene: TRBJ2-1
CDR3 protein: CASNKGGGRGISQNEQFF
CDR3 DNA: TGTGCCAGCAACAAAGGGGGAGGGAGGGGAATTTCGCAAAATGAGCAGTTCTTC

clone size: few
D gene: TRBD2
V gene: TRBV6-5
CDR3 length: 16
J gene: TRBJ2-1
CDR3 protein: CASSTRLAGEDNEQFF
CDR3 DNA: TGTGCCAGCAGTACCCGACTAGCGGGAGAAGACAATGAGCAGTTCTTC

clone size: NA
D gene: NA
V gene: TRBV7-9
CDR3 length: 15
J gene: TRBJ2-1
CDR3 protein: CASSLWPGSRGGQFF
CDR3 DNA: TGTGCCAGCAGCTTATGGCCCGGGTCGAGGGGCGGGCAGTTCTTC

clone size: NA
D gene: TRBD1
V gene: TRBV2
CDR3 length: 13
J gene: TRBJ2-3
CDR3 protein: CASTRQGMDTQYF
CDR3 DNA: TGTGCCAGCACAAGACAGGGTATGGATACGCAGTATTTT

clone size: few
D gene: TRBD1
V gene: TRBV28
CDR3 length: 13
J gene: TRBJ2-5
CDR3 protein: CASSLGTAETQYF
CDR3 DNA: TGTGCCAGCAGTTTAGGGACAGCAGAGACCCAGTACTTC

clone size: NA
D gene: NA
V gene: TRBV18
CDR3 length: 14
J gene: TRBJ1-4
CDR3 protein: CASSPESVGEKLFF
CDR3 DNA: TGTGCCAGCTCACCGGAGAGTGTGGGCGAAAAACTGTTTTTT

clone size: once
D gene: NA
V gene: TRBV7-2
CDR3 length: 14
J gene: TRBJ2-2
CDR3 protein: CASLGGPNTGELFF
CDR3 DNA: TGTGCCAGCCTAGGTGGGCCCAACACCGGGGAGCTGTTTTTT

clone size: NA
D gene: NA
V gene: TRBV12-3/TRBV12-4
CDR3 length: 12
J gene: TRBJ1-2
CDR3 protein: CASSRVGGGYTF
CDR3 DNA: TGTGCCAGCAGCCGCGTGGGGGGTGGCTACACCTTC

clone size: few
D gene: TRBD2
V gene: TRBV12-3/TRBV12-4
CDR3 length: 16
J gene: TRBJ2-1
CDR3 protein: CASSLRKAGGWGEQFF
CDR3 DNA: TGTGCCAGCAGTCTCCGTAAAGCGGGAGGGTGGGGTGAGCAGTTCTTC

clone size: NA
D gene: NA
V gene: TRBV6-2/TRBV6-3
CDR3 length: 16
J gene: TRBJ2-7
CDR3 protein: CASSYRRGGASYEQYF
CDR3 DNA: TGTGCCAGCAGTTACCGACGTGGGGGGGCCTCCTACGAGCAGTACTTC

clone size: NA
D gene: NA
V gene: TRBV4-2
CDR3 length: 13
J gene: TRBJ2-2
CDR3 protein: CASSPPSTGELFF
CDR3 DNA: TGTGCCAGCAGCCCACCGAGTACCGGGGAGCTGTTTTTT

clone size: NA
D gene: NA
V gene: TRBV4-1
CDR3 length: 16
J gene: TRBJ1-3
CDR3 protein: CASSQVQGHSGNTIYF
CDR3 DNA: TGCGCCAGCAGCCAAGTACAGGGCCACTCTGGAAACACCATATATTTT

clone size: NA
D gene: NA
V gene: TRBV7-9
CDR3 length: 17
J gene: TRBJ2-3
CDR3 protein: CASSLMERQGDTDTQYF
CDR3 DNA: TGTGCCAGCAGCTTAATGGAAAGGCAGGGCGACACAGATACGCAGTATTTT

clone size: NA
D gene: TRBD1
V gene: TRBV3-1
CDR3 length: 14
J gene: TRBJ1-2
CDR3 protein: CASSQDDRVYGYTF
CDR3 DNA: TGTGCCAGCAGCCAAGATGACAGGGTATATGGCTACACCTTC

clone size: NA
D gene: NA
V gene: TRBV4-1
CDR3 length: 18
J gene: TRBJ2-5
CDR3 protein: CASSHYPSGLAGQETQYF
CDR3 DNA: TGCGCCAGCAGCCATTACCCTTCGGGGCTTGCGGGACAAGAGACCCAGTACTTC

clone size: NA
D gene: TRBD1
V gene: TRBV5-1
CDR3 length: 17
J gene: TRBJ1-6
CDR3 protein: CASSSGTGLSNNSPLHF
CDR3 DNA: TGCGCCAGCAGCTCGGGGACAGGGCTCTCAAATAATTCACCCCTCCACTTT

clone size: NA
D gene: NA
V gene: TRBV7-3
CDR3 length: 17
J gene: TRBJ2-6
CDR3 protein: CASSLVGVGNGANVLTF
CDR3 DNA: TGTGCCAGCAGCTTAGTGGGGGTTGGGAACGGGGCCAACGTCCTGACTTTC

clone size: few
D gene: NA
V gene: TRBV2
CDR3 length: 11
J gene: TRBJ2-1
CDR3 protein: CASRGINEQFF
CDR3 DNA: TGTGCCAGCAGAGGGATCAATGAGCAGTTCTTC

clone size: few
D gene: NA
V gene: TRBV11-2
CDR3 length: 14
J gene: TRBJ1-2
CDR3 protein: CASSFKGVGYGYTF
CDR3 DNA: TGTGCCAGCAGCTTTAAAGGGGTGGGCTACGGCTACACCTTC

clone size: few
D gene: TRBD2
V gene: TRBV20-1
CDR3 length: 13
J gene: TRBJ2-1
CDR3 protein: CSATGLVSHEQFF
CDR3 DNA: TGCAGTGCTACGGGACTAGTTTCTCATGAGCAGTTCTTC

clone size: few
D gene: NA
V gene: TRBV12-3/TRBV12-4
CDR3 length: 14
J gene: TRBJ2-7
CDR3 protein: CASSLLGPFYEQYF
CDR3 DNA: TGTGCCAGCAGTTTACTCGGACCCTTCTACGAGCAGTACTTC